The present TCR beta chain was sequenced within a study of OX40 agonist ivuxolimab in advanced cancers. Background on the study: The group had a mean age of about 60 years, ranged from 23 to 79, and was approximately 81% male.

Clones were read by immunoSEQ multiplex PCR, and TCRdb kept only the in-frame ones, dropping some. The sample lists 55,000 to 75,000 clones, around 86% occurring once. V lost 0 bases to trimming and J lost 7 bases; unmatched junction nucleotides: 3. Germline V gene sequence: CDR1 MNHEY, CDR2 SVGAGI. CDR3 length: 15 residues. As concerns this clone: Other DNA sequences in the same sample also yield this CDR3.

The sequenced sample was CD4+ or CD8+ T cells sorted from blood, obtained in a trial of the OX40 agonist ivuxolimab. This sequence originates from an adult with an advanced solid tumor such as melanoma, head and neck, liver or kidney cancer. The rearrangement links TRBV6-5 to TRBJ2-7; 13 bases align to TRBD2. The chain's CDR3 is CASSYSRTSGSEQYF. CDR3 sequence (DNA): TGTGCCAGCAGTTACTCGCGGACTAGCGGGAGTGAGCAGTACTTC.